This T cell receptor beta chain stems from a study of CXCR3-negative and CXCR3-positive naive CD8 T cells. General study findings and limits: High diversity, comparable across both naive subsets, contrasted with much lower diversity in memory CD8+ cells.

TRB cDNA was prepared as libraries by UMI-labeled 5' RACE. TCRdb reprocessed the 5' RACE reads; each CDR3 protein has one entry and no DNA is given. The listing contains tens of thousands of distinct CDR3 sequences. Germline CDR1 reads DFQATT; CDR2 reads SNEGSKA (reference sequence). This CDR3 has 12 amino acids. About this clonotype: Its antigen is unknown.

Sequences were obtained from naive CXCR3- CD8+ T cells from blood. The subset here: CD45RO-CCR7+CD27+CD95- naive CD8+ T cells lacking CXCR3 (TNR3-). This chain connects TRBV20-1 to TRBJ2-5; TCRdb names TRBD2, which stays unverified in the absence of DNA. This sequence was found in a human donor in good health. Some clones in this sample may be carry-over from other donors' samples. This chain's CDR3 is CSAPRGLGTQYF.